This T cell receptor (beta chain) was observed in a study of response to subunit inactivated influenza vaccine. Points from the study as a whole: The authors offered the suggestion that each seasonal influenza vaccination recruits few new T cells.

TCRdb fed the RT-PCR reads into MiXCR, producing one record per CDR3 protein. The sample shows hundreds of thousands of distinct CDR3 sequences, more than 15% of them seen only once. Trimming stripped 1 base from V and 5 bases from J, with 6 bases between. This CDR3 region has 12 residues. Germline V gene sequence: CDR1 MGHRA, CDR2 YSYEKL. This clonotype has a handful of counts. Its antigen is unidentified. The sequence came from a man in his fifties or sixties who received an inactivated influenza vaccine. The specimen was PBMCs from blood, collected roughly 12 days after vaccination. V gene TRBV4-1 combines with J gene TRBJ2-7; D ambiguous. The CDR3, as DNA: TGCGCCAGCAGCCAAGCAGCCGACGAGCAGTACTTC. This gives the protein CASSQAADEQYF.